Listed below are T cell receptor beta chains from one sample, sequenced in a study of T cells after somatic rescue of genetic block. The method was immunoSEQ multiplex PCR; TCRdb's version includes in-frame clones alone and lacks a portion of them. Among roughly 15,000 clones listed, over 65% were seen once. Input material: peripheral blood mononuclear cells (PBMCs). The receptors originated from a boy aged 5-17 years. The CDR3 runs from the conserved cysteine through the conserved F or W. Each record gives: J gene, V gene, clone size, D gene, CDR3 DNA, CDR3 protein. The D gene is left open where the match is weak. Clone size is shown for a subset of rows, as once, few, many or a class of expanded clone.

j_gene: TRBJ2-7
v_gene: TRBV15
abundance: NA
d_gene: NA
CDR3nt: TGTGCCACCAGCAGAGTGACTACTTCCTCCTACGAGCAGTACTTC
CDR3aa: CATSRVTTSSYEQYF

j_gene: TRBJ1-5
v_gene: TRBV7-9
abundance: NA
d_gene: NA
CDR3nt: TGTGCCAGCAGCCATACAGGACCGCAGCCCCAGCATTTT
CDR3aa: CASSHTGPQPQHF

j_gene: TRBJ2-7
v_gene: TRBV5-1
abundance: once
d_gene: TRBD1
CDR3nt: TGCGCCAGCAGCTTAACCGGGACAGCGACCTACGAGCAGTACTTC
CDR3aa: CASSLTGTATYEQYF

j_gene: TRBJ2-7
v_gene: TRBV11-2
abundance: NA
d_gene: TRBD1
CDR3nt: TGTGCCAGCAGCTTTGGGACAGGAGCGTACTACGAGCAGTACTTC
CDR3aa: CASSFGTGAYYEQYF

j_gene: TRBJ2-7
v_gene: TRBV7-6
abundance: NA
d_gene: TRBD1
CDR3nt: TGTGCCAGCAGCTTTCCGGGACAGGGGATCGAGCAGTACTTC
CDR3aa: CASSFPGQGIEQYF

j_gene: TRBJ1-3
v_gene: TRBV9
abundance: NA
d_gene: NA
CDR3nt: TGTGCCAGCAGCCCCGGCCCCGGGGGGCCTGGAAACACCATATATTTT
CDR3aa: CASSPGPGGPGNTIYF

j_gene: TRBJ2-5
v_gene: TRBV9
abundance: few
d_gene: NA
CDR3nt: TGTGCCAGCAGCGTAGTAGGGGCCGAAGAGACCCAGTACTTC
CDR3aa: CASSVVGAEETQYF

j_gene: TRBJ1-2
v_gene: TRBV14
abundance: medium-sized
d_gene: NA
CDR3nt: TGTGCCAGCAGCCAAGATAGGAATTTCTATGGCTACACCTTC
CDR3aa: CASSQDRNFYGYTF

j_gene: TRBJ1-3
v_gene: TRBV4-1
abundance: NA
d_gene: NA
CDR3nt: TGCGCCAGCAGCCAAGTCCACAGGCCAGAAGGAAACACCATATATTTT
CDR3aa: CASSQVHRPEGNTIYF

j_gene: TRBJ2-7
v_gene: TRBV10-3
abundance: NA
d_gene: NA
CDR3nt: TGTGCCATCAGGCCCGGGACTGGCTACGAGCAGTACTTC
CDR3aa: CAIRPGTGYEQYF

j_gene: TRBJ2-7
v_gene: TRBV5-6
abundance: NA
d_gene: TRBD1
CDR3nt: TGTGCCAGCAGCCGATTTGACAGGGGGACGGGCTACGAGCAGTACTTC
CDR3aa: CASSRFDRGTGYEQYF

j_gene: TRBJ2-7
v_gene: TRBV2
abundance: NA
d_gene: NA
CDR3nt: TGTGCCAGCAGTGAAATAGGACAAACCTACTACGAGCAGTACTTC
CDR3aa: CASSEIGQTYYEQYF

j_gene: TRBJ1-1
v_gene: TRBV6-4
abundance: few
d_gene: NA
CDR3nt: TGTGCCAGCAGTGATTGGGGAGGTGAAGCTTTCTTT
CDR3aa: CASSDWGGEAFF

j_gene: TRBJ2-7
v_gene: TRBV30
abundance: NA
d_gene: NA
CDR3nt: TGTGCCTGGAGGGAGGGGGCTCCCCTCTACGAGCAGTACTTC
CDR3aa: CAWREGAPLYEQYF

j_gene: TRBJ1-6
v_gene: TRBV28
abundance: NA
d_gene: NA
CDR3nt: TGTGCCAGCAGGCCCGCGGGCAATTCACCCCTCCACTTT
CDR3aa: CASRPAGNSPLHF

j_gene: TRBJ2-7
v_gene: TRBV11-2
abundance: NA
d_gene: NA
CDR3nt: TGTGCCAGCAGCTTCGGGGACCGGGACGAGCAGTACTTC
CDR3aa: CASSFGDRDEQYF

j_gene: TRBJ1-5
v_gene: TRBV5-3
abundance: once
d_gene: NA
CDR3nt: TGTGCCAGCAGCCAACTTTGGAATCAGCCCCAGCATTTT
CDR3aa: CASSQLWNQPQHF

j_gene: TRBJ2-6
v_gene: TRBV30
abundance: NA
d_gene: NA
CDR3nt: TGTGCCTGGAGTTCCGCAGGGTCTGGGGCCAGCGTCCTGACTTTC
CDR3aa: CAWSSAGSGASVLTF

j_gene: TRBJ1-1
v_gene: TRBV7-9
abundance: NA
d_gene: NA
CDR3nt: TGTGCCAGCAGCTTAGGGGATCTCACTGAAGCTTTCTTT
CDR3aa: CASSLGDLTEAFF

j_gene: TRBJ1-5
v_gene: TRBV10-3
abundance: few
d_gene: NA
CDR3nt: TGTGCCATCAGTGAGTCGAACCAGCCCCAGCATTTT
CDR3aa: CAISESNQPQHF

j_gene: TRBJ2-3
v_gene: TRBV18
abundance: NA
d_gene: NA
CDR3nt: TGTGCCAGCTCACCAAGTTGTGGGGAGCGGACAGATACGCAGTATTTT
CDR3aa: CASSPSCGERTDTQYF

j_gene: TRBJ1-3
v_gene: TRBV28
abundance: NA
d_gene: NA
CDR3nt: TGTGCCAGCAGGGGGGACACCCTTTTTCAGGACACCATATATTTT
CDR3aa: CASRGDTLFQDTIYF